Listed below are T cell receptor beta chains from one sample, sequenced in a study of post-analysis software for immune sequencing data. TCRdb reanalysed the PCR reads using MiXCR and keeps one entry per CDR3 protein. There are about 620,000 distinct CDR3 sequences in the sample; roughly two fifths occur only once, and under 2% lies in the top ten. The sequencing input was blood. The receptor source for this set is a girl aged 10 to 17 with multiple sclerosis. CDR3s include the opening cysteine and the closing phenylalanine or tryptophan. Each record gives: D gene, J gene, clone size, V gene, CDR3 DNA, CDR3 protein. A D gene is named only where the DNA matches it firmly. Size tells how often a clone was seen (once, few, many) or the class of an expanded clone, and some rows leave it out.

D: .; J: TRBJ2-1; size: once; V: TRBV29-1; DNA: TGCAGCGTTCCCGGACAGCAAGTTTACAATGAGCAGTTCTTC; CDR3: CSVPGQQVYNEQFF
D: TRBD1; J: TRBJ2-1; size: .; V: TRBV5-1; DNA: TGCGCCAGCAGCCCGAACAGGGGGCGGTGGTCCTACAATGAGCAGTTCTTC; CDR3: CASSPNRGRWSYNEQFF
D: TRBD1; J: TRBJ1-2; size: .; V: TRBV9; DNA: TGTGCCAGCAGCGCCTCGGTTACAGGGGATGGCTGCACCTTC; CDR3: CASSASVTGDGCTF
D: .; J: TRBJ2-4; size: few; V: TRBV7-6; DNA: TGTGCCAGCAGCCCTGGGACAACGAAAAACATTCAGTACTTC; CDR3: CASSPGTTKNIQYF
D: TRBD2; J: TRBJ2-1; size: few; V: TRBV7-9; DNA: TGTGCCAGCAGCCCGGTCCAGCGGGGGGCGTACAATGAGCAGTTCTTC; CDR3: CASSPVQRGAYNEQFF
D: TRBD1; J: TRBJ2-6; size: few; V: TRBV6-1; DNA: TGTGCCAGCACTCTACACGGGCAGGGGGTTTCCTCTGGGGCCAACGTCCTGACTTTC; CDR3: CASTLHGQGVSSGANVLTF
D: TRBD1; J: TRBJ2-1; size: .; V: TRBV5-1; DNA: TGCGCCAGCAGCTTGACGGGACAGGGGGGGGATGAGCAGTTCTTC; CDR3: CASSLTGQGGDEQFF
D: .; J: TRBJ1-1; size: .; V: TRBV7-9; DNA: TGTGCCAGCAGCTTTTGGTTAAAGAACACTGAAGCTTTCTTT; CDR3: CASSFWLKNTEAFF
D: .; J: TRBJ1-2; size: .; V: TRBV20-1; DNA: TGCAGTGCTAGTCAGGTCTATGGCTACACCTTC; CDR3: CSASQVYGYTF
D: .; J: TRBJ2-7; size: .; V: TRBV9; DNA: TGTGCCAGCAGCGTAGCTCCCCGGGCTTTGGGGGAGCAGTACTTC; CDR3: CASSVAPRALGEQYF
D: .; J: TRBJ2-5; size: .; V: TRBV7-2; DNA: TGTGCCAGCAGCCGAGTAAGGACTACGGCACAAGAGACCCAGTACTTC; CDR3: CASSRVRTTAQETQYF
D: .; J: TRBJ1-1; size: .; V: TRBV6-5; DNA: TGTGCCAGCAGTTACGGCCCCAGGGAGACTGAAGCTTTCTTT; CDR3: CASSYGPRETEAFF
D: .; J: TRBJ2-7; size: once; V: TRBV7-9; DNA: TGTGCCAGCAGCAGGAACCGATACGAGCAGTACTTC; CDR3: CASSRNRYEQYF
D: .; J: TRBJ2-3; size: .; V: TRBV7-3; DNA: TGTGCCAGCAGCTCGTTGGGGGCGGTGGCAGATACGCAGTATTTT; CDR3: CASSSLGAVADTQYF
D: .; J: TRBJ2-3; size: .; V: TRBV6-5; DNA: TGTGCCAGCACGAGCGAGGAGGGCACAGATACGCAGTATTTT; CDR3: CASTSEEGTDTQYF
D: .; J: TRBJ2-5; size: .; V: TRBV2; DNA: TGTGCCAGCAGTGACGCACCCTCGGGAGAGACCCAGTACTTC; CDR3: CASSDAPSGETQYF
D: TRBD2; J: TRBJ2-1; size: .; V: TRBV5-1; DNA: TGCGCCAGCAGCTTGGGAAAACTAGCGGGGACCAATGAGCAGTTCTTC; CDR3: CASSLGKLAGTNEQFF
D: .; J: TRBJ1-5; size: .; V: TRBV7-9; DNA: TGTGCCAGCAGCCTGGGACCGGGGTTCAATCAGCCCCAGCATTTT; CDR3: CASSLGPGFNQPQHF
D: .; J: TRBJ1-1; size: .; V: TRBV7-9; DNA: TGTGCCAGCAGCCCAGCAGGGGTAGTCACTGAAGCTTTCTTT; CDR3: CASSPAGVVTEAFF
D: .; J: TRBJ2-5; size: once; V: TRBV12-5; DNA: TGTGCTAGTGGGCGGGCGGGGGCCCCTCAAGAGACCCAGTACTTC; CDR3: CASGRAGAPQETQYF
D: TRBD1; J: TRBJ1-1; size: .; V: TRBV4-1; DNA: TGCGCCAGCAGCCAGCCTCAGGGGGCCGGAACTGAAGCTTTCTTT; CDR3: CASSQPQGAGTEAFF
D: .; J: TRBJ2-1; size: .; V: TRBV10-3; DNA: TGTGCCATCAGTGAGTCTTGGGATGAGCAGTTCTTC; CDR3: CAISESWDEQFF
D: TRBD1; J: TRBJ1-2; size: few; V: TRBV27; DNA: TGTGCCAGCAGTCTAAGACAGGGGAGGAGCTATGGCTACACCTTC; CDR3: CASSLRQGRSYGYTF
D: TRBD2; J: TRBJ2-3; size: .; V: TRBV5-1; DNA: TGCGCCAGCAGCTTGGTTAGCGGGGGATTTGGAGATACGCAGTATTTT; CDR3: CASSLVSGGFGDTQYF
D: .; J: TRBJ2-7; size: .; V: TRBV6-5; DNA: TGTGCCAGCAGCCCCAACAGGGTATCCCTCTACGAGCAGTACTTC; CDR3: CASSPNRVSLYEQYF
D: .; J: TRBJ2-7; size: .; V: TRBV6-5; DNA: TGTGCCAGCAGTCACGACAGAGCCTACGAGCAGTACTTT; CDR3: CASSHDRAYEQYF
D: .; J: TRBJ2-1; size: .; V: TRBV5-1; DNA: TGCGCCAGAAGCTATGGGGCCCTTGGGGAGCAGTTCTTC; CDR3: CARSYGALGEQFF
D: .; J: TRBJ1-1; size: once; V: TRBV5-1; DNA: TGCGCCAGCAGCTTGCTTTTGGGCAGGGTGGGGACCGAAGCTTTCTTT; CDR3: CASSLLLGRVGTEAFF
D: .; J: TRBJ2-5; size: .; V: TRBV12-3/TRBV12-4; DNA: TGTGCCAGCAACCTTGGGGTCGAAGAGACCCAGTACTTC; CDR3: CASNLGVEETQYF
D: .; J: TRBJ2-5; size: .; V: TRBV5-1; DNA: TGTGCCAGCAGTGTGGGACGGTTCCAAGAGACCCAGTACTTC; CDR3: CASSVGRFQETQYF
D: .; J: TRBJ2-1; size: .; V: TRBV12-3/TRBV12-4; DNA: TGTGCCAGCAGTCAAAAGGGAATGAGGCATGAGCAGTTCTTC; CDR3: CASSQKGMRHEQFF
D: TRBD2; J: TRBJ2-7; size: .; V: TRBV29-1; DNA: TGCAGCGTTGTAGGACTAGCTGTTTACGAGCAGTACTTC; CDR3: CSVVGLAVYEQYF
D: TRBD2; J: TRBJ2-5; size: many; V: TRBV6-5; DNA: TGTGCCAGCAGTTACTCGGGGGACAGGGTACCTAGCGGGAGGCGAGAGACCCAGTACTTC; CDR3: CASSYSGDRVPSGRRETQYF
D: TRBD1; J: TRBJ2-7; size: .; V: TRBV13; DNA: TGTGCCAGCAGCCTGGGACAGGGGCGCGCCTACGAGCAGTACTTC; CDR3: CASSLGQGRAYEQYF
D: .; J: TRBJ1-6; size: .; V: TRBV21-1; DNA: TGTGCCAGCAGCAAAGACCCTGACAGAACGGGCTCCTATAATTCACCCCTCCACTTT; CDR3: CASSKDPDRTGSYNSPLHF
D: .; J: TRBJ1-5; size: .; V: TRBV2; DNA: TGTGCCAGCAGTGATGGCGGCCCAGGGCCCCAGCATTTT; CDR3: CASSDGGPGPQHF
D: TRBD2; J: TRBJ2-7; size: .; V: TRBV12-3/TRBV12-4; DNA: TGTGCCAGCAGCACTAGCGGTATAGAGCAGTACTTC; CDR3: CASSTSGIEQYF
D: .; J: TRBJ2-1; size: .; V: TRBV5-1; DNA: TGCGCCAGCAGCACAACAGGGAATATTTACAATGAGCAGTTCTTC; CDR3: CASSTTGNIYNEQFF
D: .; J: TRBJ2-7; size: .; V: TRBV5-1; DNA: TGCGCCAGCAGCTTAATGGGCGTCGCCTACGAGCAGTACTTC; CDR3: CASSLMGVAYEQYF
D: TRBD1; J: TRBJ1-4; size: .; V: TRBV12-3/TRBV12-4; DNA: TGTGCCAGCAGCTCCCCTCGGGACAGGGCGACAACTAATGAAAAACTGTTTTTT; CDR3: CASSSPRDRATTNEKLFF
D: TRBD2; J: TRBJ2-7; size: .; V: TRBV7-6; DNA: TGTGCCAGCAGCTTAACCCCTTCTGGGGGGGAAGTGCAGTACTTC; CDR3: CASSLTPSGGEVQYF
D: TRBD2; J: TRBJ2-5; size: .; V: TRBV7-9; DNA: TGTGCCAGCAGCTTAGGGACTAGCGGGAGGGGCCTCCAAGAGACCCAGTACTTC; CDR3: CASSLGTSGRGLQETQYF
D: .; J: TRBJ2-5; size: .; V: TRBV6-5; DNA: TGTGCCACCGCCGTGGGGTTGGAGACCCAGTACTTC; CDR3: CATAVGLETQYF
D: TRBD1; J: TRBJ2-3; size: .; V: TRBV20-1; DNA: TGCACTCCAAACGAGGGGGCCACAGATACGCAGTATTTT; CDR3: CTPNEGATDTQYF
D: .; J: TRBJ2-4; size: .; V: TRBV12-3/TRBV12-4; DNA: TGTGCCAGCACCTCAGGACTACAGGGGTCGGGTGAGCAGTACTTC; CDR3: CASTSGLQGSGEQYF
D: .; J: TRBJ2-5; size: .; V: TRBV2; DNA: TGTGCCAGCATGCAGGGAGAGACCCAGTACTTC; CDR3: CASMQGETQYF
D: TRBD2; J: TRBJ2-1; size: .; V: TRBV4-1; DNA: TGCGCCAGCAGCCAACGACCAGTTCCGCTAGCGGGGAAGTGGGATGAGCAGTTCTTC; CDR3: CASSQRPVPLAGKWDEQFF
D: TRBD1; J: TRBJ1-6; size: few; V: TRBV12-3/TRBV12-4; DNA: TGTGCCAGCGGACAGGGCCTCTATAATTCACCCCTCCACTTT; CDR3: CASGQGLYNSPLHF
D: TRBD1; J: TRBJ1-1; size: .; V: TRBV12-3/TRBV12-4; DNA: TGTGCCAGCAGTTTGAGGGGGCACACTGAAGCTTTCTTT; CDR3: CASSLRGHTEAFF
D: .; J: TRBJ1-5; size: few; V: TRBV11-3; DNA: TGTGCCAGCAGCTTAGGGCAGCGAAATAGCAATCAGCCCCAGCATTTT; CDR3: CASSLGQRNSNQPQHF
D: .; J: TRBJ2-3; size: .; V: TRBV7-9; DNA: TGTGCCAGCAGCTCCGGGACACTAGCATCGGATACGCAGTATTTT; CDR3: CASSSGTLASDTQYF
D: TRBD2; J: TRBJ2-5; size: .; V: TRBV5-1; DNA: TGCGCCAGCAGCTTGGCCGTGCGGGAGATCCAAGAGACCCAGTACTTC; CDR3: CASSLAVREIQETQYF